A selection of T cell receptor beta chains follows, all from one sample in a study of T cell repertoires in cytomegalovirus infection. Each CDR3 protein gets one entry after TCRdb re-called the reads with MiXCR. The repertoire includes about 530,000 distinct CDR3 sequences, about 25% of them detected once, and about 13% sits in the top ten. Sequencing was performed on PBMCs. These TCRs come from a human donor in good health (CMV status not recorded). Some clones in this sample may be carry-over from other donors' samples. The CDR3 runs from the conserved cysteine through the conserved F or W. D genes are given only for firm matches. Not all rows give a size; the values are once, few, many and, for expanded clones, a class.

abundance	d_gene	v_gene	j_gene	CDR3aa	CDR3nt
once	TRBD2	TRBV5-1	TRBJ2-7	CASSGKPGTSGPYEQYF	TGCGCCAGCAGCGGCAAACCGGGGACTAGCGGTCCCTACGAGCAGTACTTC
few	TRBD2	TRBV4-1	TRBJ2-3	CASSQLAGEGTDTQYF	TGTGCCAGCAGCCAGTTAGCGGGAGAGGGCACAGATACGCAGTATTTT
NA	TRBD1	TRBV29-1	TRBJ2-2	CSSLNGQGGGGELFF	TGCAGCTCCCTCAATGGACAGGGTGGTGGCGGGGAGCTGTTTTTT
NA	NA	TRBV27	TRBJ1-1	CASSSPDRSEAFF	TGTGCCAGCAGCTCGCCCGACAGGTCTGAAGCTTTCTTT
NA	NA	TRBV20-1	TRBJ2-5	CSAPPTSSETQYF	TGCAGTGCCCCTCCAACTAGCTCGGAGACCCAGTACTTC
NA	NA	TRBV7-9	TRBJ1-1	CASSLARVTNTEAFF	TGTGCCAGCAGCTTAGCTCGGGTGACGAACACTGAAGCTTTCTTT
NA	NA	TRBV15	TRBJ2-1	CATSRKSGNSNEQFF	TGTGCCACCAGCAGGAAGAGCGGAAACTCCAATGAGCAGTTCTTC
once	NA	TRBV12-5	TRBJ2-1	CASGLVLTANEQFF	TGTGCTAGTGGTTTGGTACTAACGGCGAATGAGCAGTTCTTC
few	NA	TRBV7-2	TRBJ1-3	CASSATVGAGNTIYF	TGTGCCAGCAGTGCCACTGTTGGGGCAGGAAACACCATATATTTT
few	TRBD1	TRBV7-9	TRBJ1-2	CASSRAGGADYGYTF	TGTGCCAGCAGCAGGGCAGGGGGCGCGGACTATGGCTACACCTTC
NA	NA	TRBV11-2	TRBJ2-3	CASRYLLDSPGWDTQYF	TGTGCCAGCAGATACCTGTTGGACAGTCCCGGGTGGGATACGCAGTATTTT
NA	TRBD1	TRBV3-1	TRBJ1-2	CASSTYRGKMDYTF	TGTGCCAGCAGCACATACAGGGGGAAAATGGACTACACCTTC
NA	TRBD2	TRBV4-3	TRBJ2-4	CASSRLAGGDKNIQYF	TGCGCCAGCAGCCGACTAGCGGGAGGTGACAAAAACATTCAGTACTTC
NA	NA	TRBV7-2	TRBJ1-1	CASSTRIVGTEAFF	TGTGCCAGCAGCACCAGGATCGTAGGCACTGAAGCTTTCTTT
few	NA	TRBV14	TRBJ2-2	CASSQDGPSANTGELFF	TGTGCCAGCAGCCAAGATGGGCCTAGCGCGAACACCGGGGAGCTGTTTTTT
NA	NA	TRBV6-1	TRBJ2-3	CASMGERNTDTQYF	TGTGCCAGCATGGGAGAGAGAAACACAGATACGCAGTATTTT
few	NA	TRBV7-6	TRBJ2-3	CASSLVSLGAADTQYF	TGTGCCAGCAGCTTAGTATCACTGGGTGCAGCAGATACGCAGTATTTT
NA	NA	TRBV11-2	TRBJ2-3	CASSLDPRPPRRGTDTQYF	TGTGCCAGCAGCTTAGATCCTCGGCCCCCCCGCCGCGGCACAGATACGCAGTATTTT
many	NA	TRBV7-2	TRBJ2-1	CASSPRGGGILEQFF	TGTGCCAGCAGCCCACGGGGCGGCGGAATTCTTGAGCAGTTCTTC
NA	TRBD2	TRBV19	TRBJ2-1	CASSITTSGSDEQFF	TGTGCCAGTAGTATTACGACTAGCGGGAGTGATGAGCAGTTCTTC
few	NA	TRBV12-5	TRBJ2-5	CASGFGGMGETQYF	TGTGCTAGTGGTTTTGGGGGGATGGGGGAGACCCAGTACTTC
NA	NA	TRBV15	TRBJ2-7	CATSRTWAYEQYF	TGTGCCACCAGCCGGACATGGGCCTACGAGCAGTACTTC
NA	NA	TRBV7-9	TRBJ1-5	CASSSQQGNQPQHF	TGTGCCAGCAGCTCTCAACAGGGCAATCAGCCCCAGCATTTT
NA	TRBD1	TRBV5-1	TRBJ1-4	CASSPGGQGSEKLFF	TGCGCCAGCAGCCCAGGGGGACAGGGATCCGAAAAACTGTTTTTT
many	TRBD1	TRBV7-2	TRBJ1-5	CASSLWGTGNSNQPQHF	TGTGCCAGCAGCTTATGGGGGACAGGGAACAGCAATCAGCCCCAGCATTTT
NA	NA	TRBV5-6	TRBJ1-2	CASSSSTGFDYGYTF	TGTGCCAGCAGCTCATCGACGGGTTTTGACTATGGCTACACCTTC
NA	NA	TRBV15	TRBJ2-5	CATRSAAARTQYF	TGTGCCACCCGGTCAGCAGCGGCCCGGACCCAGTACTTC
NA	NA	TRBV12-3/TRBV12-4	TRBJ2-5	CASSSGTLYQETQYF	TGTGCCAGCAGTTCCGGGACTCTGTACCAAGAGACCCAGTACTTC
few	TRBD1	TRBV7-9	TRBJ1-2	CASSPGTGSNYGYTF	TGTGCCAGCAGCCCCGGGACAGGGTCCAACTATGGCTACACCTTC
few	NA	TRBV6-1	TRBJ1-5	CASSSIFHGGNQPQHF	TGTGCCAGCAGTTCCATTTTCCACGGGGGCAATCAGCCCCAGCATTTT
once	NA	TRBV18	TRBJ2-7	CASSLNGGPEQYF	TGTGCCAGCTCCCTGAATGGGGGACCCGAGCAGTACTTC
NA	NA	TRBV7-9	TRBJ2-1	CASSLGGGVEVNEQFF	TGTGCCAGCAGCTTAGGAGGGGGTGTCGAGGTCAATGAGCAGTTCTTC
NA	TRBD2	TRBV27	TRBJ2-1	CASSIPGAGGLYNEQFF	TGTGCCAGCAGTATCCCGGGAGCGGGAGGGCTCTACAATGAGCAGTTCTTC
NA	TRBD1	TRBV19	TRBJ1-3	CASRTRGQSFGNTIYF	TGTGCCAGTAGAACCAGGGGACAGTCATTTGGAAACACCATATATTTT
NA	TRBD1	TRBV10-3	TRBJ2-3	CAISDSRGFTDTQYF	TGTGCCATCAGTGACTCCAGGGGGTTCACAGATACGCAGTATTTT
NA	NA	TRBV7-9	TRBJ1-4	CASSLLGNNEKLFF	TGTGCCAGCAGCTTACTGGGGAATAATGAAAAACTGTTTTTT
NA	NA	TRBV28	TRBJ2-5	CASRIGEETQYF	TGTGCCAGCAGGATAGGGGAAGAGACCCAGTACTTC
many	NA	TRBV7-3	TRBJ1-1	CASSHATSGEAFF	TGTGCCAGCAGTCACGCCACATCAGGAGAAGCTTTCTTT
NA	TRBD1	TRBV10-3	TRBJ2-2	CAISGRQGTNTGELFF	TGTGCCATCAGTGGGCGACAGGGGACGAACACCGGGGAGCTGTTTTTT
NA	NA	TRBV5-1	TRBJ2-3	CASSLESSPNTDTQYF	TGCGCCAGCAGCTTGGAGTCATCCCCTAACACAGATACGCAGTATTTT
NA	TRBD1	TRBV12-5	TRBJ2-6	CASGPGQAHSGANVLTF	TGTGCTAGTGGTCCCGGACAGGCACACTCTGGGGCCAACGTCCTGACTTTC
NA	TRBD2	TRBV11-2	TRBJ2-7	CASSSGLADYEQYF	TGTGCCAGCAGCTCGGGACTAGCAGACTACGAGCAGTACTTC
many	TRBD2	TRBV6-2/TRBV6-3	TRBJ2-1	CASSPSRGTSGRPPIINEQFF	TGTGCCAGCAGTCCCTCCCGGGGGACTAGCGGGAGACCACCGATTATCAATGAGCAGTTCTTC
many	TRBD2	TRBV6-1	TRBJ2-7	CASSAYWTSGTWYEQYF	TGTGCCAGCAGTGCCTACTGGACTAGCGGGACTTGGTACGAGCAGTACTTC
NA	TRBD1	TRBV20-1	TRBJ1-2	CSAHDREEGYTF	TGCAGTGCACACGACAGGGAAGAGGGCTACACCTTC
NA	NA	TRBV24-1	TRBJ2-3	CATRGEASTDTQYF	TGTGCCACCAGGGGGGAAGCTAGCACAGATACGCAGTATTTT
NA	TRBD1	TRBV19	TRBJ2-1	CASSPRDRGRNEQFF	TGTGCCAGCTCACCCCGGGACAGGGGGCGCAATGAGCAGTTCTTC
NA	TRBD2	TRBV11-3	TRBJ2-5	CASSLTGLAGVVQYF	TGTGCCAGCAGCTTAACGGGATTAGCGGGAGTTGTCCAGTACTTC
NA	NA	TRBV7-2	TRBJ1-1	CASRTSAGEAFF	TGTGCCAGCAGGACAAGCGCGGGAGAAGCTTTCTTT
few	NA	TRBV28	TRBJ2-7	CASSTTGKRGEQYF	TGTGCCAGCAGTACGACAGGTAAACGAGGCGAGCAGTACTTC